This T cell receptor beta chain was observed in a study of T cells after yellow fever vaccination. This clonotype was recorded many times. MiXCR, applied by TCRdb to the 5' RACE reads, yields one record per CDR3 protein. The table lists a few hundred thousand distinct CDR3 sequences, 8.5% to 9% of them singletons. Germline CDR1 reads SEHNR; CDR2 reads FQNEAQ (reference sequence). Germline trimming cut 1 base from V and 4 bases from J; bases unmatched to any gene: 3. CDR3 length equals 16 residues. The sample was PBMCs, taken on the day of the first yellow fever vaccination. The sequence came from a young man who received the YFV17D yellow fever vaccine. This rearrangement joins TRBV7-9 to TRBJ2-1, with 11 bases lining up with TRBD2. This CDR3 reads CASSLVAGGRYNEQFF. Written as DNA, the CDR3 is TGTGCCAGCAGCTTAGTAGCGGGGGGGCGTTACAATGAGCAGTTCTTC.